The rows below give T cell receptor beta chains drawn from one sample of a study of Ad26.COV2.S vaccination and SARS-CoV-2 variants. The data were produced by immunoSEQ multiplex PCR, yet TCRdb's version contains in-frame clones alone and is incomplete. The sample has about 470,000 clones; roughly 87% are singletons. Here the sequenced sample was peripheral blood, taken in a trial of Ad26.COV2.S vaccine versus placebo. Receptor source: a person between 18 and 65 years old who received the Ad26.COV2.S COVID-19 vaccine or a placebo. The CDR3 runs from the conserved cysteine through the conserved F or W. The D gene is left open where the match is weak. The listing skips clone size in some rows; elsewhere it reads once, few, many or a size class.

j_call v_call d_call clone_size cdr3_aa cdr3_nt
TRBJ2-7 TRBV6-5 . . CASRDGLLPEQYF TGTGCCAGCAGGGACGGGCTCCTCCCCGAGCAGTACTTC
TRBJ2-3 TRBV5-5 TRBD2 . CASSSLAGVSDTQYF TGTGCCAGCAGCTCCCTAGCGGGAGTTTCGGATACGCAGTATTTT
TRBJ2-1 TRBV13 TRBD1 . CASSRDRDDEQFF TGTGCCAGCAGCCGGGACAGGGACGATGAGCAGTTCTTC
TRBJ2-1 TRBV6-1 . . CASTKGEVVNEQFF TGTGCCAGCACCAAGGGTGAGGTCGTCAATGAGCAGTTCTTC
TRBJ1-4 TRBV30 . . CAWSVRTVGKLFF TGTGCCTGGAGTGTACGAACTGTAGGGAAACTGTTTTTT
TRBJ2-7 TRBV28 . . CASSPHELVVYEQYF TGTGCCAGCAGTCCTCACGAGCTAGTCGTCTACGAGCAGTACTTC
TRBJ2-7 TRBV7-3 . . CASSLWGPPSYEQYF TGTGCCAGCAGCTTATGGGGGCCCCCTTCCTACGAGCAGTACTTC
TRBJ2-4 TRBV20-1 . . CSASERAKNIQYF TGCAGTGCTAGTGAGAGGGCAAAAAACATTCAGTACTTC
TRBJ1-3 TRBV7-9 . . CASSLIKGTLPGNTIYF TGTGCCAGCAGCCTGATAAAGGGGACCCTTCCTGGAAACACCATATATTTT
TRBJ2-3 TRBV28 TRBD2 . CASSSPAGGTDTQYF TGTGCCAGCAGCTCCCCTGCGGGAGGCACAGATACGCAGTATTTT
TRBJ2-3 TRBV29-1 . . CSVAGSTDTQYF TGCAGCGTTGCAGGTAGCACAGATACGCAGTATTTT
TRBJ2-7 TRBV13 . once CASSTRQRPYEQYF TGTGCCAGCAGCACCAGACAGAGACCCTACGAGCAGTACTTC
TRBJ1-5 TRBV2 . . CASSEPGLNQPQHF TGTGCCAGCAGTGAGCCAGGGTTGAATCAGCCCCAGCATTTT
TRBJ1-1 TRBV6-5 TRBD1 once CASSNLDREDTEAFF TGTGCCAGCAGTAACCTAGACAGGGAGGACACTGAAGCTTTCTTT
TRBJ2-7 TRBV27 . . CASSSRALPYEQYF TGTGCCAGCAGTTCCCGGGCCTTGCCCTACGAGCAGTACTTC
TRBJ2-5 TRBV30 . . CAWSGEETQYF TGTGCCTGGTCAGGAGAAGAGACCCAGTACTTC
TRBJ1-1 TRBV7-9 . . CASSLTGTNTEAFF TGTGCCAGCAGCTTAACAGGGACGAACACTGAAGCTTTCTTT
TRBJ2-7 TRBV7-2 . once CASSYGQAYEQYF TGTGCCAGCAGCTACGGACAAGCCTACGAGCAGTACTTC
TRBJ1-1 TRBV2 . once CASSVSGDTEAFF TGTGCCAGCAGTGTGTCCGGGGACACTGAAGCTTTCTTT
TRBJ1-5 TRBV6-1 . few CASSENQPQHF TGTGCCAGCAGTGAAAATCAGCCCCAGCATTTT
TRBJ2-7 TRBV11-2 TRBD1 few CASSSGQAGSYEQYF TGTGCCAGCAGCTCCGGACAGGCCGGTTCCTACGAGCAGTACTTC
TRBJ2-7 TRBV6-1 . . CASSHPDIGSYEQYF TGTGCCAGCAGTCACCCGGACATCGGCTCCTACGAGCAGTACTTC
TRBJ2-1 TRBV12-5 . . CASGPWRADEQFF TGTGCTAGTGGTCCCTGGAGGGCGGATGAGCAGTTCTTC
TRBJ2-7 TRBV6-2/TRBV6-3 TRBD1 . CASSRGQALSVYEQYF TGTGCCAGCAGTCGAGGACAGGCCCTATCGGTCTACGAGCAGTACTTC
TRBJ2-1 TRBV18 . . CASSKAVLDNEQFF TGTGCCAGCTCTAAAGCAGTCTTAGACAATGAGCAGTTCTTC
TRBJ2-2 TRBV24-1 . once CATSDESGTGLAGELFF TGTGCCACCAGTGATGAGTCAGGCACAGGGTTAGCCGGGGAGCTGTTTTTT
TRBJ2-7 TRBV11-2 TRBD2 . CASSLDLAGTYEQYF TGTGCCAGCAGCTTAGATCTAGCGGGAACCTACGAGCAGTACTTC
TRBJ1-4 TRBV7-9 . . CASSAGHFNEKLFF TGTGCCAGCAGCGCGGGACACTTTAATGAAAAACTGTTTTTT
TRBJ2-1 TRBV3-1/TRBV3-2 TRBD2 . CASSQLVAGEGEQFF TGTGCCAGCAGCCAATTGGTAGCGGGAGAGGGTGAGCAGTTCTTC
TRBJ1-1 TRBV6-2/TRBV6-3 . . CASSYSRANTEAFF TGTGCCAGCAGTTATAGCAGGGCGAACACTGAAGCTTTCTTT
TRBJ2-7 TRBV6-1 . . CASSALGRLYSYEQYF TGTGCCAGCAGTGCTTTGGGTCGCCTGTATTCTTACGAGCAGTACTTC
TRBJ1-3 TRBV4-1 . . CASSPPGGDSGNTIYF TGCGCCAGCAGCCCCCCGGGGGGCGACTCTGGAAACACCATATATTTT
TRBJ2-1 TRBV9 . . CASSVVAGENEQFF TGTGCCAGCAGCGTCGTAGCAGGGGAAAATGAGCAGTTCTTC
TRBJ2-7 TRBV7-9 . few CASSLILGSYEQYF TGTGCCAGCAGCTTGATTCTCGGCTCCTACGAGCAGTACTTC
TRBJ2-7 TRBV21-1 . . CASSKARRGSYEQYF TGTGCCAGCAGCAAAGCGAGGAGGGGCTCCTACGAGCAGTACTTC
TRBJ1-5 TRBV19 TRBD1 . CASSGTGGGNQPQHF TGTGCCAGTAGTGGGACAGGGGGGGGCAATCAGCCCCAGCATTTT
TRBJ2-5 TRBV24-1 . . CATRDWGTEETQYF TGTGCCACCAGGGATTGGGGGACGGAGGAGACCCAGTACTTC
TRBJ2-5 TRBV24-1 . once CATSESGKYQETQYF TGTGCCACCAGTGAGTCGGGCAAGTACCAAGAGACCCAGTACTTC
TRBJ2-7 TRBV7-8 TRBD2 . CASSLAGGGPYEQYF TGTGCCAGCAGCTTAGCCGGGGGGGGCCCCTACGAGCAGTACTTC
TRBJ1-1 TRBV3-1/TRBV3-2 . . CASSPTGTWAFF TGTGCCAGCAGCCCAACCGGGACATGGGCTTTCTTT
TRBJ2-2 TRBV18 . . CASSPDRGHTGELFF TGTGCCAGCTCACCGGACCGGGGGCACACCGGGGAGCTGTTTTTT
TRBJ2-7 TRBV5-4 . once CASSLDSVPYEQYF TGTGCCAGCAGCTTGGACTCGGTACCCTACGAGCAGTACTTC
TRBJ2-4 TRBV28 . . CATSVLAKNIQYF TGTGCCACCAGTGTACTAGCCAAAAACATTCAGTACTTC
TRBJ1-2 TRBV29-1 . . CSVIKVETGYSFYGYTF TGCAGCGTTATTAAGGTCGAGACAGGCTATTCCTTCTATGGCTACACCTTC
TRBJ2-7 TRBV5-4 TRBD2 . CASSSGLAHEQYF TGTGCCAGCAGCTCGGGACTAGCTCACGAGCAGTACTTC
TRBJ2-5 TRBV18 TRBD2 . CASSPLGLAAGETQYF TGTGCCAGCTCACCACTGGGACTAGCGGCCGGGGAGACCCAGTACTTC
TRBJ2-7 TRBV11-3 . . CASSVGSSYEQYF TGTGCCAGCAGCGTAGGGAGCTCCTACGAGCAGTACTTC
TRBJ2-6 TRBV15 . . CATSRARNSGANVLTF TGTGCCACCAGCAGAGCCAGAAACTCTGGGGCCAACGTCCTGACTTTC
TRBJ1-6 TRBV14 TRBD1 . CASSSDRGISPLHF TGTGCCAGCAGCTCCGACAGGGGGATATCACCCCTCCACTTT
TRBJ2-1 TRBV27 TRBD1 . CASSFRGQIYNEQFF TGTGCCAGCAGTTTTCGGGGACAGATCTACAATGAGCAGTTCTTC
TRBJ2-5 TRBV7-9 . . CASSQETQYF TGTGCCAGCAGTCAAGAGACCCAGTACTTC
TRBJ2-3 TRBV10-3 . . CAISRGNTQYF TGTGCCATCAGTAGAGGCAATACGCAGTATTTT
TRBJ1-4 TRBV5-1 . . CASSLWGGGDEKLFF TGCGCCAGCAGCTTGTGGGGTGGGGGAGATGAAAAACTGTTTTTT